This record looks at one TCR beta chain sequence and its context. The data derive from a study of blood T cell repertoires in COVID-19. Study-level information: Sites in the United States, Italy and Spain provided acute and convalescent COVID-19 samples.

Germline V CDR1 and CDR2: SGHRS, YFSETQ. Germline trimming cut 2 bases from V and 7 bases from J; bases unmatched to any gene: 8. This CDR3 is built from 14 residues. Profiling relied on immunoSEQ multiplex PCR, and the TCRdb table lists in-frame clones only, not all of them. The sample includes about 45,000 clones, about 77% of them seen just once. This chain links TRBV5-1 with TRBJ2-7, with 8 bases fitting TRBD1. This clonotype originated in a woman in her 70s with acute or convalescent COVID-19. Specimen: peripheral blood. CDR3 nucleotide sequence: TGCGCCAGCAGCTTAGGGACAGGCTCTGGAGAGCAGTACTTC. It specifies CASSLGTGSGEQYF. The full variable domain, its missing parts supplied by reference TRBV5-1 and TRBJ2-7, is KAGVTQTPRYLIKTRGQQVTLSCSPISGHRSVSWYQQTPGQGLQFLFEYFSETQRNKGNFPGRFSGRQFSNSRSEMNVSTLELGDSALYLCASSLGTGSGEQYFGPGTRLTVT.